This TCR beta chain appears in the sequencing data of a study of T cell responses to AZD1222 COVID-19 vaccine. Looking at the study overall: Investigators merged groups given second doses at roughly 4 or roughly 12 weeks. Findings and limits, study-wide: CD4 TCRs linked to vaccination spanned spike, dominating at 160-218 and 743-854. Reportedly, nearly half the spike-specific TCRs target unmutated variant regions.

The CDR3 sequence is 12 residues long. The V and J ends lost 5 bases and 6 bases, in that order; junction bases with no gene match: 0. CDR1 and CDR2 from the germline V gene are SGHVS and FQNEAQ. Produced via immunoSEQ multiplex PCR; TCRdb's table is partial and in-frame only. The sample includes approximately 150,000 clones, around nine tenths seen only once; the top ten take roughly 5%. A note on this clone: Its antigen is not identified.

The rearrangement joins TRBV7-8 to TRBJ2-7, with TRBD2 matching 11 bases. The TCR comes from an adult in good health. Sequenced here: peripheral blood, sampled on day 0 of AZD1222 vaccination. CDR3 nucleotides: TGTGCCAGCAGCACTAGCGGGAGCGAGCAGTACTTC. Translation: CASSTSGSEQYF.